Below, 20 T cell receptor beta chains from the same sample are listed, as sequenced in a study of tumor-infiltrating lymphocytes in localized non-small cell lung cancer (dated by TCRdb to about 2021). Receptor libraries were prepared by the immunoSEQ multiplex PCR assay. The table was pulled from immuneACCESS by TCRdb, which kept in-frame rearrangements only. Such tables lose some clones; where checked, under half of the loss comes from unresolved V genes, and the rest has no known cause. The sample table contains around 21,000 clones; only one count was recorded for 80% of them. The ten largest make up 3% to 3.5% of the sample. What was sequenced was lung tumor tissue. The receptors here all came from a human donor with non-small cell lung cancer.

This clone turned up a few times. V gene TRBV7-8 combines with J gene TRBJ2-5; D is uncertain. The V end lost 1 base, the J end lost 5 bases, and 5 bases lay between the germline ends. Germline V CDR1 and CDR2: SGHVS, FQNEAQ. This CDR3 is 12 amino acids long. The CDR3 coding sequence is TGTGCCAGCAGCTTAGTTTGGGAGACCCAGTACTTC. Its translation: CASSLVWETQYF.

This chain links TRBV19 with TRBJ1-2, with D hard to call. CDR1 is LNHDA and CDR2 is SQIVND in the germline V gene (reference sequence). The CDR3 has 13 amino acids. Trimming shortened V by 3 bases and J by 0 bases, and 5 bases separated the two germline ends. CDR3 coding DNA: TGTGCCAGTAGTATGGAGGCTAACTATGGCTACACCTTC. It specifies CASSMEANYGYTF.

The gene calls are TRBV27 and TRBJ1-5, with D unclear. This CDR3 region has 13 residues. Trimming shortened V by 5 bases and J by 7 bases, and 12 bases separated the two germline ends. Per the germline V gene, CDR1 is MNHEY and CDR2 is SMNVEV (reference sequence). The CDR3 DNA sequence: TGTGCCAGCAGTCCCCGGGTGGGCCAGCCCCAGCATTTT. It translates to CASSPRVGQPQHF.

The gene calls are TRBV9 and TRBJ2-3; D uncertain. CDR1 is SGDLS and CDR2 is YYNGEE in the germline V gene. The CDR3 has 15 residues. The V gene lost 0 bases and the J gene lost 2 bases, with 10 bases spanning the gap. The CDR3 is CASSVGVQNTDTQYF. As DNA, the CDR3 is TGTGCCAGCAGCGTAGGGGTGCAAAACACAGATACGCAGTATTTT.

V gene TRBV10-3 combines with J gene TRBJ1-1; 12 bases align to TRBD1. The V and J ends lost 10 bases and 5 bases, in that order; junction bases with no gene match: 11. CDR3 length: 15 residues. The germline V gene encodes CDR1 ENHRY and CDR2 SYGVKD. CDR3 amino acids: CATTPKGQGATEAFF. In DNA form, the CDR3 reads TGTGCCACCACCCCCAAGGGACAGGGGGCAACTGAAGCTTTCTTT.

This rearrangement joins TRBV7-8 to TRBJ2-3, with TRBD1 matching over 8 bases. The CDR3 runs to 14 residues. J gave up 3 bases and V 5 bases, and 4 bases lay outside the gene matches. CDR1 SGHVS and CDR2 FQNEAQ come from the germline V gene. The CDR3 DNA sequence: TGTGCCAGCAGCGGGGGACAGGCTACAGATACGCAGTATTTT. Protein product: CASSGGQATDTQYF.

The genes are TRBV5-1 and TRBJ2-3, with 8 bases matching TRBD2. CDR1 SGHRS and CDR2 YFSETQ come from the germline V gene. After removal of 2 bases from V and 5 bases from J, the junction contained 4 bases not matched to a gene. The CDR3 is 14 residues long. The CDR3 region is CASSLAGARDTQYF. The CDR3 region has the DNA TGCGCCAGCAGCTTAGCGGGAGCAAGAGATACGCAGTATTTT.

This clone appeared a few times. The rearrangement joins TRBV7-8 to TRBJ1-1, with D possibly being TRBD1 (6 bases). V shed 4 bases and J shed 1 base, with 10 bases lying between them. Germline V CDR1 and CDR2: SGHVS, FQNEAQ. This CDR3 contains 14 residues. The CDR3 DNA sequence: TGTGCCAGCAGCTATATACAGGGGAACACTGAAGCTTTCTTT. It is translated as CASSYIQGNTEAFF.

The rearrangement joins TRBV6-5 to TRBJ2-1; 11 bases line up with TRBD2. The CDR3 has 16 amino acids. Germline V gene lookup returns CDR1 MNHEY and CDR2 SVGAGI. J was trimmed by 4 bases and V by 4 bases; bases with no gene match: 6. In DNA form, the CDR3 reads TGTGCCAGCAGTTCTTTAGCGGGAGGGAGGTACAATGAGCAGTTCTTC. Residues: CASSSLAGGRYNEQFF.

The gene calls are TRBV11-2 and TRBJ2-3; TRBD1 matches at 9 bases. Germline lookup yields CDR1 SGHAT and CDR2 FQNNGV. The CDR3 contains 14 residues. Trimming removed 5 bases from V and 4 bases from J; junction bases left unmatched: 4. CDR3 DNA: TGTGCCAGCAGCAACAGGGGGCCCGCAGATACGCAGTATTTT. This sequence encodes CASSNRGPADTQYF.

The gene calls are TRBV6-4 and TRBJ1-5; D not resolved. Germline V gives CDR1 MRHNA, CDR2 SNTAGT. Trimming pared 0 bases from V and 3 bases from J, leaving 15 bases between. This CDR3 is 17 amino acids long. The CDR3 region is CASSDSDLRHDNQPQHF. The CDR3 DNA sequence: TGTGCCAGCAGTGACTCGGACCTCCGACACGACAATCAGCCCCAGCATTTT.

This clone was seen a single time. J is TRBJ2-3 and V is TRBV9; possible D gene TRBD2, 5 bases. CDR1 and CDR2 from the germline V gene are SGDLS and YYNGEE. V was trimmed by 0 bases and J by 6 bases, leaving 17 bases between them. The CDR3 covers 16 residues. CDR3 nucleotides: TGTGCCAGCAGCGTAGAAATGAGCGGTCGATTGGATACGCAGTATTTT. Translation gives CASSVEMSGRLDTQYF.

The chain links TRBV27 to TRBJ1-2, with a possible D match to TRBD1 (6 bases). This CDR3 spans 14 amino acids. Trimming shortened V by 4 bases and J by 2 bases, and 11 bases separated the two germline ends. Germline-derived CDR1 and CDR2 are MNHEY and SMNVEV (reference sequence). The CDR3 DNA sequence: TGTGCCAGCAGTTCTGACAGGCCGAACTATGGCTACACCTTC. Translated, it gives CASSSDRPNYGYTF.

The chain carries TRBV11-2 and TRBJ2-5; D unresolved. The ends were cut back, 5 bases at V and 3 bases at J, with 13 bases in the middle. The CDR3 runs to 14 residues. Germline CDR1 and CDR2: SGHAT and FQNNGV. CDR3 nucleotide sequence: TGTGCCAGCAGCAATCCCCTCCGGAAAGAGACCCAGTACTTC. The encoded protein is CASSNPLRKETQYF.

This chain uses TRBV9 with TRBJ2-5; 9 nucleotides agree with TRBD2. The CDR3 runs to 16 residues. Germline CDR1 is SGDLS and CDR2 is YYNGEE. Unmatched junction bases numbered 7, after V lost 3 bases and J lost 1 base. The CDR3 sequence: CASSAGLALIQETQYF. The CDR3 DNA follows: TGTGCCAGCAGCGCCGGACTAGCGCTGATCCAAGAGACCCAGTACTTC. The full variable domain, rest sourced from reference TRBV9 and TRBJ2-5, is DSGVTQTPKHLITATGQRVTLRCSPRSGDLSVYWYQQSLDQGLQFLIQYYNGEERAKGNILERFSAQQFPDLHSELNLSSLELGDSALYFCASSAGLALIQETQYFGPGTRLLVL.

V usage is TRBV5-5 and J usage is TRBJ2-1; no firm D call. CDR1 is SGHKS, CDR2 YYEKEE, per germline (reference sequence). This CDR3 spans 14 amino acids. V was pared by 4 bases and J by 1 base, with 9 bases between. CDR3 protein: CASSGVESYNEQFF. The CDR3 nucleotides are TGTGCCAGCAGCGGGGTGGAGTCCTACAATGAGCAGTTCTTC.

This clone was recorded a few times. The J gene is TRBJ2-6, the V gene TRBV4-3, with 7 bases aligning to TRBD2. The germline gives CDR1 LGHNA, CDR2 YSLEER. The CDR3 totals 16 residues. V was pared by 4 bases and J by 2 bases, with 5 bases of the junction left unmatched. The chain's CDR3 is CASSPTSIAGANVLTF. The CDR3 DNA sequence: TGCGCCAGCAGCCCGACTAGCATAGCTGGGGCCAACGTCCTGACTTTC.

The chain couples TRBV7-9 to TRBJ2-6, with 9 bases identical to TRBD1. Germline V gives CDR1 SEHNR, CDR2 FQNEAQ (reference sequence). CDR3 length: 18 amino acids. V was clipped by 2 bases and J by 0 bases; unmatched bases: 5. CDR3 amino acids: CASSLKTGGGSGANVLTF. The CDR3 bases are TGTGCCAGCAGCTTAAAGACAGGGGGGGGCTCTGGGGCCAACGTCCTGACTTTC.

The CDR3 region is CASSPQNSNQPQHF. The CDR3 DNA reads TGTGCCAGCTCACCACAGAATAGCAATCAGCCCCAGCATTTT. This chain joins TRBV18 and TRBJ1-5; D is ambiguous. The CDR3 spans 14 residues. The germline gives CDR1 KGHSH, CDR2 LQKENI. The V and J ends lost 1 base and 0 bases respectively, with 4 bases between them. The full variable domain, rest sourced from reference TRBV18 and TRBJ1-5, is NAGVMQNPRHLVRRRGQEARLRCSPMKGHSHVYWYRQLPEEGLKFMVYLQKENIIDESGMPKERFSAEFPKEGPSILRIQQVVRGDSAAYFCASSPQNSNQPQHFGDGTRLSIL.

V usage is TRBV4-1 and J usage is TRBJ1-1, with TRBD1 matching 7 bases. V shed 0 bases and J 1 base; nucleotides not matched to a gene: 5. The CDR3 is made up of 16 amino acids. The germline V gene encodes CDR1 MGHRA and CDR2 YSYEKL. Here the CDR3 DNA reads TGCGCCAGCAGCCAAGATGGGACAGTATGGAACACTGAAGCTTTCTTT. Protein product: CASSQDGTVWNTEAFF.